A single sample is the source of the 24 T cell receptor beta chains below, sequenced in a study of shared clonotypes between healthy human individuals. Generated by immunoSEQ multiplex PCR, the TCRdb table keeps only in-frame clones and is missing some. The sample records some 580,000 clones, roughly 98% being singletons. CD45RO-negative CD8 cells positively selected for CCR7 made up the naive population, which excluded terminally differentiated effector memory CD45RA+ cells. The sequencing input was naive CD8+ T cells sorted from blood. These receptors were collected from a young man in good health.

This rearrangement joins TRBV2 to TRBJ2-5, with D possibly being TRBD1 (5 bases). The CDR3 covers 12 residues. V gave up 7 bases and J gave up 5 bases, with 11 bases separating them. Germline assignment: CDR1 SNHLY and CDR2 FYNNEI. CDR3 amino acids: CASTGRRETQYF. The CDR3 region has the DNA TGTGCCAGCACAGGGCGGCGGGAGACCCAGTACTTC.

This chain uses TRBV5-1 with TRBJ1-2; D call uncertain. The germline V gene has CDR1 SGHRS and CDR2 YFSETQ. CDR3 length: 16 residues. V shed 4 bases and J shed 4 bases, with 20 bases lying between them. The CDR3 sequence: CASSVNAPNTVYGYTF. The CDR3 DNA reads TGCGCCAGCAGCGTGAACGCTCCGAATACTGTCTATGGCTACACCTTC.

This clone was counted a few times. The CDR3, as DNA: TGTGCCAGCAGTGGATACCTCGAGGACAGGACGATCTATGGCTACACCTTC. Protein sequence: CASSGYLEDRTIYGYTF. The chain links TRBV2 to TRBJ1-2, with 7 bases identical to TRBD1. This CDR3 has 17 amino acids. V was clipped by 4 bases and J by 4 bases; unmatched bases: 15. The germline CDR1 and CDR2 sequences are SNHLY and FYNNEI.

The CDR3 DNA reads TGCGCCAGCAGCTTGGAAGGGCTTGTCAGCACAGATACGCAGTATTTT. As protein: CASSLEGLVSTDTQYF. The chain joins TRBV5-1 to TRBJ2-3; D is uncertain. This CDR3 has 16 residues. Looked up from germline, CDR1 is SGHRS and CDR2 is YFSETQ. With 0 bases removed from V and 0 bases from J, the gap between germline ends came to 11 bases.

On this clone itself: Other DNA sequences in this sample translate to the same CDR3. The chain uses TRBV29-1 and TRBJ1-1; D is unresolved. The germline gives CDR1 SQVTM, CDR2 ANQGSEA. With 6 bases removed from V and 3 bases from J, the gap between germline ends came to 8 bases. This CDR3 has 11 amino acids. CDR3: CSVWRDTEAFF. CDR3 sequence (DNA): TGCAGCGTCTGGCGGGACACTGAAGCTTTCTTT.

The chain employs TRBV6-1 and TRBJ2-1, with 9 bases fitting TRBD2. The CDR3 sequence is 16 residues long. Germline lookup yields CDR1 MNHNS and CDR2 SASEGT. V lost 4 bases and J lost 0; bases outside the gene matches: 4. CDR3 bases: TGTGCCAGCAGTGGCTTTAGCGGGAGCTCCTACAATGAGCAGTTCTTC. Its translation: CASSGFSGSSYNEQFF.

The genes are TRBV27 and TRBJ2-7, with unresolved D. The germline V gene has CDR1 MNHEY and CDR2 SMNVEV (reference sequence). With 6 bases removed from V and 2 bases from J, the gap between germline ends came to 11 bases. The CDR3 length is 13 residues. In nucleotides, the CDR3 is TGTGCCAGCAGCCCCCTTGGACCCTACGAGCAGTACTTC. It specifies CASSPLGPYEQYF.

The gene calls are TRBV7-2 and TRBJ2-7; D call uncertain. V was trimmed by 1 base and J by 3 bases, leaving 7 bases between them. The CDR3 is 13 amino acids. Germline CDR1 is SGHTA and CDR2 is FQGNSA. The CDR3 here is CASSLGSYYEQYF. CDR3 DNA sequence: TGTGCCAGCAGCTTAGGGAGCTACTACGAGCAGTACTTC.

Only one count was recorded for this clone. This chain links TRBV7-6 with TRBJ2-1; no clear D gene. The CDR3 totals 16 residues. Trimming cost V 2 bases and J 0 bases, with 11 bases left between them. The germline V gene encodes CDR1 SGHVS and CDR2 FNYEAQ. The CDR3 coding sequence is TGTGCCAGCAGCTTAAAAAACAGATACTCCTACAATGAGCAGTTCTTC. Its translation: CASSLKNRYSYNEQFF.

This chain joins TRBV4-1 and TRBJ2-7; TRBD1 agrees at 7 bases. The ends lost 4 bases at V and 2 bases at J; junction bases unmatched: 2. CDR3 length equals 13 residues. From germline, CDR1 is MGHRA and CDR2 YSYEKL. This CDR3 is CASSPQGTYEQYF. The CDR3 bases are TGCGCCAGCAGCCCACAGGGGACCTACGAGCAGTACTTC.

The chain recombines TRBV5-1 with TRBJ2-7, with unresolved D. CDR3 length equals 15 residues. Germline values: CDR1 SGHRS, CDR2 YFSETQ. Trimming took off 4 bases at V and 2 bases at J, with 16 bases between the two ends. As DNA, the CDR3 is TGCGCCAGCAGCCCTGGGATAGGCGGAACCTACGAGCAGTACTTC. The encoded protein is CASSPGIGGTYEQYF.

The chain has TRBV7-9 and TRBJ1-2, with D perhaps matching TRBD1 (6 bases). The CDR3 runs 16 residues. Germline lookup yields CDR1 SEHNR and CDR2 FQNEAQ (reference sequence). Trimming stripped 2 bases from V and 5 bases from J, with 18 bases between. The CDR3 spells CASSLLPGEGGYGYTF. The CDR3 nucleotides read TGTGCCAGCAGCTTACTTCCAGGGGAAGGAGGGTATGGCTACACCTTC.

The chain employs TRBV7-8 and TRBJ2-7; D is undetermined. Trimming left V 0 bases short and J 2 bases short, with 5 bases between. The CDR3 totals 13 residues. In germline, CDR1 is SGHVS, CDR2 FQNEAQ. CDR3 residues: CASSLARAYEQYF. The DNA for the CDR3 is TGTGCCAGCAGCTTAGCCAGAGCCTACGAGCAGTACTTC.

The chain couples TRBV10-1 to TRBJ2-1; D uncertain. The CDR3 is 11 residues long. The germline CDR1 and CDR2 sequences are WNHNN and SYGVQD (reference sequence). Trimming stripped 10 bases from V and 5 bases from J, with 9 bases between. The CDR3 bases are TGCGCCACCATGGGGAACAATGAGCAGTTCTTC. This codes for CATMGNNEQFF.

The chain has TRBV7-8 and TRBJ2-5, with D possibly TRBD2 on 6 matching bases. Germline V gives CDR1 SGHVS, CDR2 FQNEAQ. This CDR3 comprises 18 residues. V shed 2 bases and J shed 0 bases, with 19 bases lying between them. CDR3 DNA sequence: TGTGCCAGCAGCTTACCCGTGGAGGGCGGGGCTAACCAAGAGACCCAGTACTTC. It is translated as CASSLPVEGGANQETQYF. Full variable domain (rest looked up from reference TRBV7-8 and TRBJ2-5): GAGVSQSPRYKVAKRGQDVALRCDPISGHVSLFWYQQALGQGPEFLTYFQNEAQLDKSGLPSDRFFAERPEGSVSTLKIQRTQQEDSAVYLCASSLPVEGGANQETQYFGPGTRLLVL.

This chain links TRBV4-1 with TRBJ2-7, with TRBD2 identical over 14 bases. This CDR3 spans 18 amino acids. V trimming: 1 base; J trimming: 3 bases; junction bases outside the gene matches: 8. CDR1 is MGHRA and CDR2 is YSYEKL in the germline V gene. The CDR3 nucleotides are TGCGCCAGCAGCCAAGTCCCGGGACTAGCGGGAGTTAGCTACGAGCAGTACTTC. It is translated as CASSQVPGLAGVSYEQYF.

The chain links TRBV7-9 to TRBJ2-1, with a weak D call TRBD2 (8 bases). CDR3 size: 16 residues. The germline V gene has CDR1 SEHNR and CDR2 FQNEAQ (reference sequence). Trimming removed 4 bases at V and 6 bases at J, with 19 bases between. The CDR3 loop is CASSSRGRQGVNEQFF. In DNA, the CDR3 is TGTGCCAGCAGCTCCCGCGGGAGGCAGGGGGTCAATGAGCAGTTCTTC.

In its sample, this clone was seen once. This chain connects TRBV6-5 to TRBJ2-7; TRBD1 matches at 12 bases. Looked up from germline, CDR1 is MNHEY and CDR2 is SVGAGI. There are 14 residues in the CDR3. The J segment lost 3 bases and the V segment lost 6 bases, leaving 3 bases of the junction unmatched. Written as DNA, the CDR3 is TGTGCCAGCAGAAGGGACAGGGGGCACTACGAGCAGTACTTC. Its protein product is CASRRDRGHYEQYF.

Comments on this clone: Other DNA sequences within the sample encode an identical CDR3. V is TRBV27 and J is TRBJ2-7; D is ambiguous. This CDR3 has 12 amino acids. The V gene's germline CDR1 is MNHEY and CDR2 SMNVEV (reference sequence). Trimming took 3 bases from V and 3 from J, leaving 6 bases between them. CDR3: CASSFVGYEQYF. The CDR3 coding sequence is TGTGCCAGCAGTTTCGTAGGCTACGAGCAGTACTTC.

This chain links TRBV27 with TRBJ1-3; the D gene is possibly TRBD1 (5 bases). CDR1 and CDR2 (germline): MNHEY, SMNVEV (reference sequence). This CDR3 region has 14 residues. The ends were cut back, 0 bases at V and 4 bases at J, with 7 bases in the middle. The CDR3 DNA reads TGTGCCAGCAGTTTATCAGGGACCGGAAACACCATATATTTT. Translating it yields CASSLSGTGNTIYF.

This clone was seen once. The chain joins TRBV19 to TRBJ1-5; D not certain. Germline-derived CDR1 and CDR2 are LNHDA and SQIVND (reference sequence). V was trimmed by 3 bases and J by 6 bases, leaving 9 bases between them. CDR3 length equals 13 residues. The CDR3 is CASSISFGQPQHF. CDR3 bases: TGTGCCAGTAGTATTAGCTTCGGTCAGCCCCAGCATTTT.

This CDR3 is CASSLAGTNEQYF. CDR3 sequence (DNA): TGTGCCAGCAGCTTAGCCGGGACGAACGAGCAGTACTTC. The gene calls are TRBV7-6 and TRBJ2-7; D is perhaps TRBD1 or TRBD2 (5 bases each). Deletions cut 0 bases from V and 5 bases from J, with 8 bases between. This CDR3 spans 13 amino acids. CDR1 and CDR2 from the germline V gene are SGHVS and FNYEAQ.

The chain employs TRBV5-1 and TRBJ2-2; 7 bases match TRBD1. The length of the CDR3 is 17 residues. The germline CDR1 and CDR2 sequences are SGHRS and YFSETQ. J was trimmed by 2 bases and V by 0 bases; bases with no gene match: 7. The CDR3 protein is CASSLGWGQINTGELFF. CDR3 in DNA: TGCGCCAGCAGCTTGGGGTGGGGACAGATTAACACCGGGGAGCTGTTTTTT.

This chain joins TRBV10-3 and TRBJ2-3; no firm D call. This CDR3 comprises 15 residues. Germline lookup yields CDR1 ENHRY and CDR2 SYGVKD. Trimming left V 5 bases short and J 0 bases short, with 12 bases between. CDR3 nucleotide sequence: TGTGCCATCAGTCCGGACCCCCCTAGCACAGATACGCAGTATTTT. This sequence encodes CAISPDPPSTDTQYF.